The 20 T cell receptor beta chains given below trace back to one sample, sequenced in a study of blood T cell repertoires in COVID-19. Only in-frame clones appear in the TCRdb table, and some are missing; sequencing was by immunoSEQ multiplex PCR. The sample consists of about 180,000 clones, around 86% of them appearing once. Sequencing was performed on PBMCs or T cells enriched from blood (not recorded which). Source of these receptors: a woman aged 25 to 39 who had recovered from COVID-19.

The chain uses TRBV10-3 and TRBJ1-2; 9 bases match TRBD1. V trimming: 5 bases; J trimming: 4 bases; junction bases outside the gene matches: 8. Germline CDR1 is ENHRY and CDR2 is SYGVKD. This CDR3 contains 15 residues. DNA for the CDR3: TGTGCCATCAGTTTACAGGGGGCGGATGGCTATGGCTACACCTTC. As protein: CAISLQGADGYGYTF.

This clone was detected only once. The chain recombines TRBV28 with TRBJ2-7, with 10 bases fitting TRBD2. V was clipped by 6 bases and J by 6 bases; unmatched bases: 8. CDR1 and CDR2 (germline): MDHEN, SYDVKM. The CDR3 covers 14 residues. The CDR3 is CASSLLAGAAEQYF. Written as DNA, the CDR3 is TGTGCCAGCAGCCTTCTAGCGGGAGCTGCCGAGCAGTACTTC.

In this sample, this clone turned up once. The chain is built from TRBV27 and TRBJ2-1; TRBD1 matches 8 bases. CDR1 and CDR2 (germline): MNHEY, SMNVEV (reference sequence). The CDR3 extends over 18 amino acids. V lost 8 bases and J lost 3; bases outside the gene matches: 18. Written as DNA, the CDR3 is TGTGCCAGCCAACTATTACCCACCGGGACAGGCCTCTACAATGAGCAGTTCTTC. Residues: CASQLLPTGTGLYNEQFF.

This chain's CDR3 is CSVVTGGTKSTQYF. In DNA form, the CDR3 reads TGCAGCGTGGTAACAGGGGGTACCAAGAGTACCCAGTACTTC. The chain is built from TRBV29-1 and TRBJ2-5; 8 nucleotides match TRBD1. CDR3 size: 14 residues. Germline V gene sequence: CDR1 SQVTM, CDR2 ANQGSEA. The V segment lost 6 bases and the J segment 8 bases; nucleotides outside the gene matches: 14.

The chain employs TRBV10-3 and TRBJ1-5, with TRBD1 identical over 9 bases. V dropped 3 bases and J dropped 6; count of bases not matched to a gene: 6. The CDR3 length is 15 residues. The germline CDR1 and CDR2 sequences are ENHRY and SYGVKD. CDR3: CAISDETGGGQPQHF. The CDR3 nucleotides read TGTGCCATCAGTGACGAGACAGGGGGTGGTCAGCCCCAGCATTTT.

This sequence joins TRBV5-6 and TRBJ1-1, with D possibly being TRBD1 (6 bases). The germline V gene encodes CDR1 SGHDT and CDR2 YYEEEE. The CDR3 sequence is 14 residues long. V dropped 4 bases and J dropped 1 base, with 11 bases sitting between them. CDR3 sequence reads: CASSPRTENTEAFF. The CDR3 nucleotides are TGTGCCAGCAGCCCGCGGACAGAGAACACTGAAGCTTTCTTT.

The V call is TRBV18, the J call TRBJ2-7; 8 nucleotides line up with TRBD2. Germline CDR1 KGHSH, CDR2 LQKENI. The CDR3 covers 16 residues. The ends lost 4 bases at V and 5 bases at J; junction bases unmatched: 13. CDR3 in amino acids: CASSLAGAGVLHEQYF. CDR3 in DNA: TGTGCCAGCTCACTCGCCGGAGCGGGAGTCCTACACGAGCAGTACTTC.

This chain uses TRBV6-5 with TRBJ1-6, with no clear D. The CDR3 sequence is 13 residues long. Trimming removed 6 bases at V and 8 bases at J, with 11 bases between. Germline assignment: CDR1 MNHEY and CDR2 SVGAGI. CDR3 sequence: CASRRGFDSPLHF. CDR3 bases: TGTGCCAGCAGGAGAGGGTTTGATTCACCCCTCCACTTT.

The chain couples TRBV6-5 to TRBJ2-7; 7 nucleotides match TRBD1. CDR1 is MNHEY, CDR2 SVGAGI, per germline. The CDR3 covers 14 residues. The junction had 10 bases not matched to a gene; V was cut back by 5 bases and J by 6 bases. The DNA of the CDR3 is TGTGCCAGCAGTCCCGAGGACAGGCCAACCGAGCAGTACTTC. This encodes CASSPEDRPTEQYF.

The chain recombines TRBV7-2 with TRBJ2-3, with TRBD2 matching over 13 bases. The CDR3 covers 17 residues. Germline CDR1 reads SGHTA; CDR2 reads FQGNSA. The V and J ends lost 6 bases and 1 base, in that order; junction bases with no gene match: 7. The DNA for the CDR3 is TGTGCCAGCAGTTCGACTAGCGGGAGGCGACGCACAGATACGCAGTATTTT. Translating it yields CASSSTSGRRRTDTQYF.

V is TRBV15 and J is TRBJ2-6; no firm D call. The CDR3 has 20 amino acids. In germline, CDR1 is LNHNV, CDR2 YYDKDF (reference sequence). V gave up 0 bases and J gave up 0 bases, with 18 bases separating them. The CDR3 is CATSRDSLRQSSSGANVLTF. DNA of the CDR3: TGTGCCACCAGCAGAGATTCTTTACGTCAGTCTTCCTCTGGGGCCAACGTCCTGACTTTC.

V is TRBV6-6 and J is TRBJ1-5, with TRBD1 identical over 7 bases. The CDR3 extends over 13 amino acids. Germline V lookup: CDR1 MNHNY, CDR2 SVGAGI (reference sequence). V lost 7 bases, J lost 2 bases, and 2 bases stayed unmatched. CDR3 DNA: TGTGCCAGCAACAGGGGAGGCAATCAGCCCCAGCATTTT. This translates into CASNRGGNQPQHF.

The V and J genes are TRBV6-5 and TRBJ1-6; 8 bases line up with TRBD1. Looked up from germline, CDR1 is MNHEY and CDR2 is SVGAGI. CDR3 length equals 14 residues. V lost 5 bases, J lost 7 bases, and 4 bases stayed unmatched. CDR3 nucleotide sequence: TGTGCCAGCAGTCGCGGACAGGGAAATTCACCCCTCCACTTT. As protein: CASSRGQGNSPLHF.

V and J are TRBV5-1 and TRBJ1-4, with D perhaps matching TRBD1 (6 bases). This CDR3 region has 16 residues. Trimming cost V 3 bases and J 0 bases, with 12 bases left between them. The germline V gene encodes CDR1 SGHRS and CDR2 YFSETQ. This CDR3 is CASSWGHSPTNEKLFF. The CDR3 nucleotides read TGCGCCAGCAGCTGGGGACACTCACCAACTAATGAAAAACTGTTTTTT.

The rearrangement uses TRBV24-1 and TRBJ2-5; 9 nucleotides agree with TRBD2. This CDR3 contains 16 residues. Trimming removed 1 base from V and 1 base from J; junction bases left unmatched: 3. Per germline, CDR1 KGHDR and CDR2 SFDVKD. The CDR3 DNA reads TGTGCCACCAGTGATTTTGCTAGCGGGGCCCAAGAGACCCAGTACTTC. Its protein product is CATSDFASGAQETQYF.

The chain recombines TRBV7-6 with TRBJ1-4; a weak D match, TRBD1 (6 bases). In germline, CDR1 is SGHVS, CDR2 FNYEAQ. This CDR3 contains 16 residues. Trimming cost V 4 bases and J 8 bases, with 20 bases left between them. The CDR3 is CASSSHTGKTGEKLFF. The CDR3 region has the DNA TGTGCCAGCAGCTCTCATACAGGGAAAACGGGCGAAAAACTGTTTTTT.

The chain is built from TRBV6-1 and TRBJ1-1, with D possibly being TRBD1 (5 bases). The CDR3 extends over 15 amino acids. CDR1 MNHNS and CDR2 SASEGT come from the germline V gene. V shed 0 bases and J shed 7 bases, with 15 bases lying between them. CDR3 region: CASSEAGGGAYEAFF. The CDR3 DNA is TGTGCCAGCAGTGAAGCTGGGGGAGGGGCTTATGAAGCTTTCTTT.

This sequence joins TRBV20-1 and TRBJ2-7; D remains unclear. The CDR3 is 11 amino acids. V gave up 6 bases and J gave up 3 bases, with 9 bases separating them. Germline loops: CDR1 DFQATT, CDR2 SNEGSKA (reference sequence). The CDR3 DNA sequence: TGCAGTGCCCACAGTTACTACGAGCAGTACTTC. Translating gives CSAHSYYEQYF.

J is TRBJ1-6 and V is TRBV9; no clear D gene. CDR3 size: 15 residues. CDR1 and CDR2 from the germline V gene are SGDLS and YYNGEE. Trimming took 0 bases from V and 7 from J, leaving 11 bases between them. CDR3 residues: CASSVDPAGNSPLHF. The CDR3 DNA follows: TGTGCCAGCAGCGTAGACCCGGCGGGAAATTCACCCCTCCACTTT.

V is TRBV25-1 and J is TRBJ2-5; D possibly corresponds to TRBD1 (5 bases). Germline V gene lookup returns CDR1 MGHDK and CDR2 SYGVNS. V dropped 2 bases and J dropped 1 base, with 14 bases sitting between them. The CDR3 runs 16 residues. CDR3 sequence: CASSEPKYRSQETQYF. The CDR3 DNA reads TGTGCCAGCAGTGAACCGAAGTACAGGAGCCAAGAGACCCAGTACTTC.